The sequence of this T cell receptor beta chain was determined in a study of shared clonotypes between healthy human individuals. Whole-study results and caveats: Naive CD4 clonotype sharing across several donors was 4% to 5%.

This CDR3 comprises 14 residues. Deletions cut 7 bases from V and 4 bases from J, with 16 bases between. The germline CDR1 and CDR2 sequences are PRHDT and FYEKMQ (reference sequence). A note on this clone: Its antigen is unknown.

The assay used deep level. Genomic DNA per cell subset filled all wells of several immunoSEQ plates. Clones were sequenced by immunoSEQ multiplex PCR, and TCRdb holds only the in-frame ones, with some missing. The sample records roughly 1,500,000 clones, around 98.5% being singletons. The J gene is TRBJ2-5, the V gene TRBV13; D is unclear. Input material: naive CD4+ T cells sorted from blood. Subset indicated: CD45RA+ positively selected. The clonotype comes from a man younger than 40 in good health. CDR3 sequence: CASTIWISRETQYF. CDR3 nucleotide sequence: TGTGCCAGCACCATCTGGATCAGTCGAGAGACCCAGTACTTC.